This T cell receptor (beta chain) was documented in a study of identical twins. This clonotype came up a few times. Its antigen is undetermined. V dropped 3 bases and J dropped 2 bases, with 5 bases sitting between them. Germline V gene data show CDR1 as MNHNS and CDR2 as SASEGT. CDR3 length: 14 residues. TCRdb re-derived calls from the 5' RACE reads in MiXCR, one entry per CDR3 protein. Of some 630,000 distinct CDR3 sequences listed, 7.1% are singletons. Broader study findings: Insertions were reduced in abundant cord blood beta clonotypes but not in memory repertoires.

The data were also submitted as part of a second study, on yellow fever vaccine responses in identical twins.

The sample consisted of PBMCs. The receptor's source is a woman younger than 30 in good health. This rearrangement joins TRBV6-1 to TRBJ2-6; either TRBD1 or TRBD2 may supply D (5 bases each). CDR3 nucleotide sequence: TGTGCCAGCAGTGAGGGGGCTGGGGCCAACGTCCTGACTTTC. It codes for CASSEGAGANVLTF.